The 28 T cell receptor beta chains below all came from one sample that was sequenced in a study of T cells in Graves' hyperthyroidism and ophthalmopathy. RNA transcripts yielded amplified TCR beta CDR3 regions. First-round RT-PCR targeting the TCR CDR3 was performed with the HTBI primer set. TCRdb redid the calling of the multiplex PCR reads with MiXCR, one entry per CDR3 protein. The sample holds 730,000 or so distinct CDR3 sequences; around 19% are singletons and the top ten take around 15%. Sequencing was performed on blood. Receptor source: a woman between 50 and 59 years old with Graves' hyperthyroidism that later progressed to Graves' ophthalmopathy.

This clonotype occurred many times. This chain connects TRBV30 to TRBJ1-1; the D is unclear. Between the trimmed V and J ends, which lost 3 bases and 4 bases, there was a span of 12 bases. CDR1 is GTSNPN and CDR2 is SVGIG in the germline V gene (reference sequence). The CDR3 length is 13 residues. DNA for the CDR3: TGTGCCTGGAGGGCCAATAGGGTCACTGAAGCTTTCTTT. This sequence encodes CAWRANRVTEAFF.

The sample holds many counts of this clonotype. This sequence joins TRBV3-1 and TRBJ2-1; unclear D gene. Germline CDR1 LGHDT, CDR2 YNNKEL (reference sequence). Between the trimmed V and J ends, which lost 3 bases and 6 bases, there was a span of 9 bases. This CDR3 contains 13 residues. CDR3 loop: CASSQAGINEQFF. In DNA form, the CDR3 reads TGTGCCAGCAGCCAGGCTGGGATCAATGAGCAGTTCTTC.

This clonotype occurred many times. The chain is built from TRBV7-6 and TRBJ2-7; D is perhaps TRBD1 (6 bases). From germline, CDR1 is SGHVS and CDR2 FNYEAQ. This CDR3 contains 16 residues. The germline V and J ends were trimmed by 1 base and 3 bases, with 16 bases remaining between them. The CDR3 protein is CASSLGLQARGYEQYF. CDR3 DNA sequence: TGTGCCAGCAGCTTAGGACTGCAGGCCAGGGGCTACGAGCAGTACTTC. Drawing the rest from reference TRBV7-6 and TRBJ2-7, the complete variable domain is GAGVSQSPRYKVTKRGQDVALRCDPISGHVSLYWYRQALGQGPEFLTYFNYEAQQDKSGLPNDRFSAERPEGSISTLTIQRTEQRDSAMYRCASSLGLQARGYEQYFGPGTRLTVT.

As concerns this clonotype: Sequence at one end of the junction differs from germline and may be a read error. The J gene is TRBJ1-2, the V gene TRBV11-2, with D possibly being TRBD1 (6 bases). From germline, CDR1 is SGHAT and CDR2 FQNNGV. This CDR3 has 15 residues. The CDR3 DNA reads TGTGCCAGCAGCCTAGGACAGCCCCCTGGCTATGGCTGCACCTTC. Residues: CASSLGQPPGYGCTF.

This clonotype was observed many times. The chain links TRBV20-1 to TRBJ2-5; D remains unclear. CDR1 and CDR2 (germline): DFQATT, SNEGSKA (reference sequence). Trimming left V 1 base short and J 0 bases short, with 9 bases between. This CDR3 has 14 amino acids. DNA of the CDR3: TGCAGTGCTAGAGTTTGGGCAGACCAAGAGACCCAGTACTTC. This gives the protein CSARVWADQETQYF.

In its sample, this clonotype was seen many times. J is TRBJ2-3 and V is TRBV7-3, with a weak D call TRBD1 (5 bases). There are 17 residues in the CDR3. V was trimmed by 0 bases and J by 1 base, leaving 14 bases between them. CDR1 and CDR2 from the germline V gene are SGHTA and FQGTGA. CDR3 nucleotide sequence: TGTGCCAGCAGCTTAACGCCTAACATACAGGGCACAGATACGCAGTATTTT. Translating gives CASSLTPNIQGTDTQYF.

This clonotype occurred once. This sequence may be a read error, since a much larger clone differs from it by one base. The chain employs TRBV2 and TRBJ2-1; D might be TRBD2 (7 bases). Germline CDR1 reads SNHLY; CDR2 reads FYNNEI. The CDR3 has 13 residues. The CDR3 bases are TGTGCCAGCAAGGGGGGGGACTACAATGAGCGGTTCTTC. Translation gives CASKGGDYNERFF. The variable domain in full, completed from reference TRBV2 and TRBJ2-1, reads EPEVTQTPSHQVTQMGQEVILRCVPISNHLYFYWYRQILGQKVEFLVSFYNNEISEKSEIFDDQFSVERPDGSNFTLKIRSTKLEDSAMYFCASKGGDYNERFFGPGTRLTVL.

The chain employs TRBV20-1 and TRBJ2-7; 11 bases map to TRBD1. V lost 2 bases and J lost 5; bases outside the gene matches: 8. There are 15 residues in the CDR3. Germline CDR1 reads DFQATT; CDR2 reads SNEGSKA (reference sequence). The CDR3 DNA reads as TGCAGTGCTAGACCCTTGGACAGGGGGCTAGACGAGCAGTACTTC. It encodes CSARPLDRGLDEQYF.

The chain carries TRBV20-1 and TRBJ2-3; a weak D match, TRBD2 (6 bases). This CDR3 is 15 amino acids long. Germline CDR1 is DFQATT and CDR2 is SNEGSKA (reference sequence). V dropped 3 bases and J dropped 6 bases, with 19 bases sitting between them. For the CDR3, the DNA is TGCAGTGCTAGCCAATGGGGACTTCTCCGGGATACGCAGTATTTT. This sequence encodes CSASQWGLLRDTQYF.

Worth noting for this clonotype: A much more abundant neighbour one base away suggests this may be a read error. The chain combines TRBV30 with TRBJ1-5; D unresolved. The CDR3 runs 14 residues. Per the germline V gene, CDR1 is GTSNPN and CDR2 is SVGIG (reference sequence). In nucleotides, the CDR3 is TGTACCTGGAGTATAACGGGGAAGGATCAGCCCCAGCATTTT. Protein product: CTWSITGKDQPQHF. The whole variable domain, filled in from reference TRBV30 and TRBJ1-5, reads SQTIHQWPATLVQPVGSPLSLECTVEGTSNPNLYWYRQAAGRGLQLLFYSVGIGQISSEVPQNLSASRPQDRQFILSSKKLLLSDSGFYLCTWSITGKDQPQHFGDGTRLSIL.

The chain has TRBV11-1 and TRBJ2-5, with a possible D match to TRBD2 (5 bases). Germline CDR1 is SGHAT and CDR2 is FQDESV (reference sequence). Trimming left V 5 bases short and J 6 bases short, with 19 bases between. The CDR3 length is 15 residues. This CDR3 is CASSRPPGSIQTQYF. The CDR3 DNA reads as TGTGCCAGCAGCCGACCCCCGGGATCCATCCAGACCCAGTACTTC.

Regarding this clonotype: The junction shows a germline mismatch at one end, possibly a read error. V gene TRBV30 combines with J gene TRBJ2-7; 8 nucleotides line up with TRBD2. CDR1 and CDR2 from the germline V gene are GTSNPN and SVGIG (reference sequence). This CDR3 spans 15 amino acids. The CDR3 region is CVWIPGGASSYEQYF. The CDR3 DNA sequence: TGTGTCTGGATCCCGGGAGGGGCTAGCTCCTACGAGCAGTACTTC.

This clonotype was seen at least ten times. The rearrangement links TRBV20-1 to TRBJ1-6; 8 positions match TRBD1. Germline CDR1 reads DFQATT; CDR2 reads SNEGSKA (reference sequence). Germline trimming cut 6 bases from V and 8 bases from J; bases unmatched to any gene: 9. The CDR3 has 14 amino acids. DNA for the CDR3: TGCAGTGCGGAACAGGGGGTAGGCTATTCACCCCTCCACTTT. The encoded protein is CSAEQGVGYSPLHF.

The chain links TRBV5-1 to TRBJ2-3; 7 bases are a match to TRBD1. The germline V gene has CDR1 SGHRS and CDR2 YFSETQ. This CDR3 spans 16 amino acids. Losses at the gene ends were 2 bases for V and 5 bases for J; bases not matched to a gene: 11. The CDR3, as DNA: TGCGCCAGCAGCTTTGACAGGGCCGCGAGGGTAGATACGCAGTATTTT. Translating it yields CASSFDRAARVDTQYF. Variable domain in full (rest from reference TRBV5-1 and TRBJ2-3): KAGVTQTPRYLIKTRGQQVTLSCSPISGHRSVSWYQQTPGQGLQFLFEYFSETQRNKGNFPGRFSGRQFSNSRSEMNVSTLELGDSALYLCASSFDRAARVDTQYFGPGTRLTVL.

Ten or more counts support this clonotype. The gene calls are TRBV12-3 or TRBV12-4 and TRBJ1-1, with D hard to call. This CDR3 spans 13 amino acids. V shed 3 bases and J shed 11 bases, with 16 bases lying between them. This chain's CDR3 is CASSFRGLQWAFF. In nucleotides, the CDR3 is TGTGCCAGCAGTTTCAGAGGGCTCCAGTGGGCTTTCTTT.

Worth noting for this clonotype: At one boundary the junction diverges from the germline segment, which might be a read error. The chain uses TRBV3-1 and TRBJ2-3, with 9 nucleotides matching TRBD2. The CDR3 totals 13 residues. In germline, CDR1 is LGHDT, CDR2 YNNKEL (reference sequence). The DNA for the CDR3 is TGCGCCAGCAGCCAAGAGGATAGCGGGGGGCAGTATTTT. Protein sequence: CASSQEDSGGQYF.

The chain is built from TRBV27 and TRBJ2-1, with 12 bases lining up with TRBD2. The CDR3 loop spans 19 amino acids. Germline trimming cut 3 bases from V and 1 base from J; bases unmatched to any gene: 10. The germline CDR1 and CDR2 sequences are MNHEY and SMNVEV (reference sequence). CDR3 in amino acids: CASSFLGAGTSGSYNEQFF. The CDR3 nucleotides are TGTGCCAGCAGTTTTTTGGGGGCTGGGACTAGCGGGTCCTACAATGAGCAGTTCTTC.

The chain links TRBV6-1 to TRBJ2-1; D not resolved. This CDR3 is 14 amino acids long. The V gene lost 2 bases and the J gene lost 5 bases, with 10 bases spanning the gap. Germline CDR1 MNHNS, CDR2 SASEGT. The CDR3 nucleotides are TGTGCCAGCAGTGAATGGTTAGTCAACAATGAGCAGTTCTTC. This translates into CASSEWLVNNEQFF.

This CDR3 is CSAGDVSGVFYNEQFF. The CDR3 DNA reads TGCAGTGCTGGCGATGTTAGCGGGGTCTTCTACAATGAGCAGTTCTTC. The V call is TRBV20-1, the J call TRBJ2-1; 8 positions match TRBD2. This CDR3 is 16 amino acids long. The V gene's germline CDR1 is DFQATT and CDR2 SNEGSKA (reference sequence). Trimming at V came to 5 bases and at J to 3 bases, leaving 12 bases not matched to a gene.

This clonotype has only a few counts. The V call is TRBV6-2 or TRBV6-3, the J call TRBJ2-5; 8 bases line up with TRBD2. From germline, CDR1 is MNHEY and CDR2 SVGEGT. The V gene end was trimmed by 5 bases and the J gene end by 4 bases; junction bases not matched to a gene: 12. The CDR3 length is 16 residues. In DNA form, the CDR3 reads TGTGCCAGCAGTCCACAGACTAGCGAGTTAGCAGAGACCCAGTACTTC. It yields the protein CASSPQTSELAETQYF.

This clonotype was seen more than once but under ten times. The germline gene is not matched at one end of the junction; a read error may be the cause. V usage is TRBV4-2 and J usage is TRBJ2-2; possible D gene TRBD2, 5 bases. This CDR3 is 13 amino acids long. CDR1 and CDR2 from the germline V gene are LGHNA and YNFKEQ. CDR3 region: CASSQVATGELFF. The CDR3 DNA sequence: TGTGCCAGCAGCCAAGTTGCCACCGGGGAACTGTTTTTT.

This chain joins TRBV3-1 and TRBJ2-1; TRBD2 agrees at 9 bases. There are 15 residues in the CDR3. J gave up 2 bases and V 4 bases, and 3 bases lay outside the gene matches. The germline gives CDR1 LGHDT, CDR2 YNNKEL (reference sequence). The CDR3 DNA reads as TGTGCCAGCAGCCTGCAGCGGGGGGCCTACAATGAGCAGTTCTTC. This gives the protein CASSLQRGAYNEQFF.

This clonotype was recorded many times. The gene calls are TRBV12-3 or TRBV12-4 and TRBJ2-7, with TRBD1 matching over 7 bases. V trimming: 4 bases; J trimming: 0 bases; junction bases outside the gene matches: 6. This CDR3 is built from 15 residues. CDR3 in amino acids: CASSSSGQHSYEQYF. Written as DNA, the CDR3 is TGTGCCAGCAGTTCATCGGGACAGCACTCCTACGAGCAGTACTTC.

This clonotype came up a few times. CDR3 nucleotide sequence: TGTGCCAGCAGTTTAGAACTAGCGACCTACAATGAGCAGTTCTTC. Protein sequence: CASSLELATYNEQFF. The V gene is TRBV6-1, the J gene TRBJ2-1; TRBD2 agrees at 7 bases. The V segment lost 5 bases and the J segment 2 bases; nucleotides outside the gene matches: 6. The CDR3 has 15 residues. In germline, CDR1 is MNHNS, CDR2 SASEGT.

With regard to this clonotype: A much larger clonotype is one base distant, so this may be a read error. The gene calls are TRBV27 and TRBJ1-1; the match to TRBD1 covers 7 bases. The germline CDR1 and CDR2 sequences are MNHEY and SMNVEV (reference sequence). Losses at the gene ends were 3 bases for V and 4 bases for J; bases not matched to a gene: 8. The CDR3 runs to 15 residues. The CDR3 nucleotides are TGTGCCAGCAGTTTTATACAGGGGAGGAGCACTGAAGCTTTCTTT. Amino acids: CASSFIQGRSTEAFF.

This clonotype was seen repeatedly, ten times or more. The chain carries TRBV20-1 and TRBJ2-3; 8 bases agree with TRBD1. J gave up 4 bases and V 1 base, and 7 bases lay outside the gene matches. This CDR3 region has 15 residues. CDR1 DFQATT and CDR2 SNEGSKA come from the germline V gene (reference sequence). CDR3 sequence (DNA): TGCAGTGCTAGAGGGGCAGGGGGCAGCGCAGATACGCAGTATTTT. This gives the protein CSARGAGGSADTQYF.

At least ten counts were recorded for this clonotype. The CDR3 DNA is TGCAGTGCTAGAGTGAGACACAGCAATCAGCCCCAGCATTTT. Its protein is CSARVRHSNQPQHF. The rearrangement links TRBV20-1 to TRBJ1-5, with D unresolved. CDR1 DFQATT and CDR2 SNEGSKA come from the germline V gene (reference sequence). The V gene lost 1 base and the J gene lost 1 base, with 8 bases spanning the gap. The CDR3 is made up of 14 amino acids.

The CDR3 loop is CASRFQETQYF. As DNA, the CDR3 is TGTGCCAGCAGATTTCAAGAGACCCAGTACTTC. The chain is built from TRBV2 and TRBJ2-5, with D unclear. In germline, CDR1 is SNHLY, CDR2 FYNNEI. This CDR3 has 11 amino acids. The V gene lost 6 bases and the J gene lost 2 bases, with 4 bases spanning the gap. The full variable domain, with the rest looked up from reference TRBV2 and TRBJ2-5, is EPEVTQTPSHQVTQMGQEVILRCVPISNHLYFYWYRQILGQKVEFLVSFYNNEISEKSEIFDDQFSVERPDGSNFTLKIRSTKLEDSAMYFCASRFQETQYFGPGTRLLVL.